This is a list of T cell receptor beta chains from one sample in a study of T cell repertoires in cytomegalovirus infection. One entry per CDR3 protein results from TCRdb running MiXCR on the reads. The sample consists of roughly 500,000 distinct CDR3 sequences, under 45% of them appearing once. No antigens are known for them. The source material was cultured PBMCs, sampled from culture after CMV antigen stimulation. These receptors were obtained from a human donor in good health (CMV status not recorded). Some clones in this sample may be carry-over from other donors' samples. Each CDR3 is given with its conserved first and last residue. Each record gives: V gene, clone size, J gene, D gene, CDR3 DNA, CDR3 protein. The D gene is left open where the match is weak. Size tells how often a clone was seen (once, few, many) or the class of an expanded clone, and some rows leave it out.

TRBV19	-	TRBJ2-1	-	TGTGCCAGTAGTATAGGAGAGGGTGGCGGCCTGAATGAGCAGTTCTTC	CASSIGEGGGLNEQFF
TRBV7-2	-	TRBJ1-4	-	TGTGCCAGCAGCTCGACGGGACACAGTAATGAAAAACTGTTTTTT	CASSSTGHSNEKLFF
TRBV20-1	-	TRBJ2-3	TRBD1	TGCAGTGCTAGAGACCAGGGGGCGCGGTTAACAGATACGCAGTATTTT	CSARDQGARLTDTQYF
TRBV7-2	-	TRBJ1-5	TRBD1	TGTGCCAGCAACCAGGGGGGGACAGGCAATCAGCCCCAGCATTTT	CASNQGGTGNQPQHF
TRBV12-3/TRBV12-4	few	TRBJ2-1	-	TGTGCCAGCACGCCCCCCTCCAATGAGCAGTTCTTC	CASTPPSNEQFF
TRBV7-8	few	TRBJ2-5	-	TGTGCCAGCAGCTTAGGGTTTGAGACCCAGTACTTC	CASSLGFETQYF
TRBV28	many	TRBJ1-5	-	TGTGCCAGCAGTTCTAGCGGGTATAGCAATCAGCCCCAGCATTTT	CASSSSGYSNQPQHF
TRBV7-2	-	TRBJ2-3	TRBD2	TGTGCCAGCAGCCCCAAGGGGCTAGCGGGATCTTATTCGGATACGCAGTATTTT	CASSPKGLAGSYSDTQYF
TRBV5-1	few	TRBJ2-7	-	TGCGCCAGCAGAACTTCAACTAGCTCCTACGAGCAGTACTTC	CASRTSTSSYEQYF
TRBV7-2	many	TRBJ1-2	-	TGTGCCAGCAGCTTAGATCGGGTTTTGACGGCCTATGGCTACACCTTC	CASSLDRVLTAYGYTF
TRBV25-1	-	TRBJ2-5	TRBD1	TGTGCCAGCAGTGCCCGACAGGGGGGGGGGACCCAGTACTTC	CASSARQGGGTQYF
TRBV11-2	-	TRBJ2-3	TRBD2	TGTGCCAGCAGCGCCTATCGGGTGATAGCGGGAGACATGGCAGATACGCAGTATTTT	CASSAYRVIAGDMADTQYF
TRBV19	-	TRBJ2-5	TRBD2	TGTGCCAGTAGTATTCTAGCGGGGGTCCAAGAGACCCAGTACTTC	CASSILAGVQETQYF
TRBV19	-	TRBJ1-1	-	TGTGCCACTCGATATGGGGGGACTGAAGCTTTCTTT	CATRYGGTEAFF
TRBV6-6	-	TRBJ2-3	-	TGTGCCAGCAGTTATAAGGGGGTGAGCACAGATACGCAGTATTTT	CASSYKGVSTDTQYF
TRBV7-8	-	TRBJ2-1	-	TGTGCCAGCAGCCTCTTCCTTAGTAATGAGCAGTTCTTC	CASSLFLSNEQFF
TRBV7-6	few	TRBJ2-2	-	TGTGCCAGCAGAGCGGACAGTAACACCGGGGAGCTGTTTTTT	CASRADSNTGELFF
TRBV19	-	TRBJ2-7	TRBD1	TGTGCCAGTAGTGGAGGGACAGGGGTCACCTCCTACGAGCAGTACTTC	CASSGGTGVTSYEQYF
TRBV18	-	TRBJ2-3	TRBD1	TGTGCCAGCTCACCACTTGGGACAGGCCCAGGCACAGATACGCAGTATTTT	CASSPLGTGPGTDTQYF
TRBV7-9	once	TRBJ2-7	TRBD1	TGTGCCAGCAGCTGGTGGGACAGGGACGAGCAGTACTTC	CASSWWDRDEQYF
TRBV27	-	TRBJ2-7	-	TGTGCCAGCAGTCGTGCGGGGACAATGGGGGAGCAGTACTTC	CASSRAGTMGEQYF
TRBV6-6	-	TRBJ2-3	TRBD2	TGTGCCAGCAGTTATTACCCGGTGTCAATTGAGCGGGACTCAGATACGCAGTATTTT	CASSYYPVSIERDSDTQYF
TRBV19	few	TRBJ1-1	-	TGTGCCAGTTTAGGTCGGAACACTGAAGCTTTCTTT	CASLGRNTEAFF
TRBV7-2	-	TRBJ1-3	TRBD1	TGTGCCAGCAGTCAGACAGGGAGCTCTGGAAACACCATATATTTT	CASSQTGSSGNTIYF
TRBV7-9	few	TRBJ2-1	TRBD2	TGTGCCAGCAGCCAAGCCGGGACTAGCTATGAGCAGTTCTTC	CASSQAGTSYEQFF